This T cell receptor beta chain was found in a study of beta chain features in type 1 diabetes. Investigators reverse transcribed all isolated RNA, so they sequenced expressed TCRB transcripts. Repertoires were generated with immunoSEQ multiplex PCR, while TCRdb's copy carries only in-frame clones and drops some. The sample has roughly 290,000 clones, about 15% seen once; the top ten hold around 0.015%. General study points: TCRB CDR3s from Type 1 diabetes patients were moderately but significantly shorter in all four CD4+ subsets.

To note about this clone: Its antigen is unknown.

Stem cell-like memory, regulatory, central memory and naive CD4+ cells were sorted via CD45RO/CCR7/CD25/CD127/CD95/CD27. In germline, CDR1 is SEHNR, CDR2 FQNEAQ (reference sequence). V shed 8 bases and J shed 7 bases, with 17 bases lying between them. The CDR3 contains 14 residues. The chain uses TRBV7-9 and TRBJ1-4; weak D call: TRBD1 (6 bases). This clonotype originated in a man younger than 30 with type 1 diabetes. The specimen sequenced was naive CD4+ T cells from blood. CDR3 residues: CASAGDRTGEKLFF. CDR3 sequence (DNA): TGTGCCAGCGCGGGCGACAGGACTGGTGAAAAACTGTTTTTT.